The 26 T cell receptor beta chains listed next were all sequenced from one sample in a study of PD-L1 blockade in urothelial cancer. Produced via immunoSEQ multiplex PCR; TCRdb's table is partial and in-frame only. The data contain 50,000 to 65,000 clones, nearly 85% of them singletons. The material was PBMCs, obtained around atezolizumab (anti-PD-L1) treatment. These receptors came from a man aged 40-49 years with urothelial cancer.

The chain combines TRBV15 with TRBJ2-1; 11 nucleotides match TRBD1. Germline trimming cut 5 bases from V and 12 bases from J; bases unmatched to any gene: 9. Per germline, CDR1 LNHNV and CDR2 YYDKDF (reference sequence). The CDR3 loop spans 14 amino acids. This CDR3 is CATSRRGQGAVQFF. DNA for the CDR3: TGTGCCACCAGCCGACGAGGACAGGGGGCTGTGCAGTTCTTC.

CDR3 DNA sequence: TGTGCCAGCTCCTCCGGGACAGGGAGATACAATGAGCAGTTCTTC. Protein product: CASSSGTGRYNEQFF. The rearrangement uses TRBV5-4 and TRBJ2-1; 9 bases agree with TRBD1. Trimming took 7 bases from V and 4 from J; bases not matched to a gene: 9. This CDR3 contains 15 residues. Per the germline V gene, CDR1 is SGHNT and CDR2 is YYREEE (reference sequence).

The chain employs TRBV29-1 and TRBJ2-3, with a tentative D call TRBD1 (7 bases). Trimming cost V 5 bases and J 7 bases, with 16 bases left between them. The germline gives CDR1 SQVTM, CDR2 ANQGSEA. This CDR3 has 13 amino acids. The CDR3 protein is CSVRAGGRNTQYF. The DNA of the CDR3 is TGCAGCGTTCGGGCAGGGGGGAGGAATACGCAGTATTTT.

This chain links TRBV18 with TRBJ1-1; D may be TRBD1 (5 bases). From germline, CDR1 is KGHSH and CDR2 LQKENI. The CDR3 totals 16 residues. Trimming pared 0 bases from V and 5 bases from J, leaving 16 bases between. DNA of the CDR3: TGTGCCAGCTCACCACCGATCCAGGGAGGTAAAACTGAAGCTTTCTTT. Translation gives CASSPPIQGGKTEAFF.

This chain joins TRBV30 and TRBJ2-3; 10 bases fit TRBD2. V lost 6 bases to trimming and J lost 4 bases; unmatched junction nucleotides: 4. CDR3 length equals 13 residues. From germline, CDR1 is GTSNPN and CDR2 SVGIG (reference sequence). CDR3 sequence (DNA): TGTGCCTGTGTGACTAGCGGGCCAGATACGCAGTATTTT. Translating gives CACVTSGPDTQYF.

This clone appeared once. This chain joins TRBV13 and TRBJ2-5; D gene uncertain. The germline V gene encodes CDR1 PRHDT and CDR2 FYEKMQ (reference sequence). V shed 0 bases and J shed 4 bases, with 9 bases lying between them. The CDR3 length is 14 residues. CDR3: CASSLGLARETQYF. The CDR3 DNA follows: TGTGCCAGCAGCTTAGGGCTGGCTCGAGAGACCCAGTACTTC.

The J gene is TRBJ1-3, the V gene TRBV30; 7 nucleotides align to TRBD1. The length of the CDR3 is 15 residues. The V and J ends lost 2 bases and 2 bases, in that order; junction bases with no gene match: 6. The germline V gene encodes CDR1 GTSNPN and CDR2 SVGIG (reference sequence). CDR3 nucleotides: TGTGCCTGGAGTCCCCGACAGGGAACTGGAAACACCATATATTTT. This encodes CAWSPRQGTGNTIYF.

The rearrangement joins TRBV7-9 to TRBJ2-3; D not certain. In germline, CDR1 is SEHNR, CDR2 FQNEAQ (reference sequence). This CDR3 has 13 amino acids. Trimming shortened V by 6 bases and J by 6 bases, and 13 bases separated the two germline ends. CDR3 sequence (DNA): TGTGCCAGCAGTTCCTTGTTTGCGGATACGCAGTATTTT. Protein sequence: CASSSLFADTQYF.

The chain joins TRBV18 to TRBJ2-2, with D possibly matching TRBD2 (6 bases). Trimming cost V 4 bases and J 7 bases, with 16 bases left between them. Germline V CDR1 and CDR2: KGHSH, LQKENI. The CDR3 runs to 15 residues. This chain's CDR3 is CASSLMEGRNGELFF. The CDR3, as DNA: TGTGCCAGCTCACTTATGGAGGGCCGGAACGGGGAGCTGTTTTTT.

This chain joins TRBV28 and TRBJ2-7; 8 nucleotides line up with TRBD1. V shed 5 bases and J 3 bases; nucleotides not matched to a gene: 15. CDR1 and CDR2 from the germline V gene are MDHEN and SYDVKM. This CDR3 is built from 17 residues. This CDR3 is CASSPTLDRDAVYEQYF. CDR3 in DNA: TGTGCCAGCAGTCCCACGCTGGACAGGGATGCTGTCTACGAGCAGTACTTC.

V usage is TRBV16 and J usage is TRBJ2-1; a possible D gene is TRBD1 (6 bases). The CDR3 runs 14 residues. V lost 0 bases to trimming and J lost 4 bases, with 7 bases between them. Germline loops: CDR1 KGHSY, CDR2 FQNENV. The CDR3 region is CASSQSRGYNEQFF. The CDR3 region has the DNA TGTGCCAGCAGCCAATCGAGGGGGTACAATGAGCAGTTCTTC.

This clone was counted a single time. The chain links TRBV27 to TRBJ1-1; D is possibly TRBD1 (5 bases). Germline CDR1 and CDR2: MNHEY and SMNVEV (reference sequence). CDR3 size: 15 residues. V was clipped by 4 bases and J by 0 bases, with 12 bases between them. The CDR3 nucleotides are TGTGCCAGCAGTTCCGGGAGACAGTTGAACACTGAAGCTTTCTTT. Its protein is CASSSGRQLNTEAFF.

This chain links TRBV6-1 with TRBJ2-4; no definite D call. Between the trimmed V and J ends, which lost 3 bases and 13 bases, there was a span of 10 bases. Germline lookup yields CDR1 MNHNS and CDR2 SASEGT. The CDR3 contains 11 residues. CDR3 in DNA: TGTGCCAGCAGTGAGTTCTTCGTGCAGTACTTC. Translating it yields CASSEFFVQYF.

This chain links TRBV9 with TRBJ2-7; possibly TRBD1 for D (5 bases). V shed 0 bases and J shed 5 bases, with 9 bases lying between them. Germline V gene lookup returns CDR1 SGDLS and CDR2 YYNGEE. There are 13 residues in the CDR3. CDR3 coding DNA: TGTGCCAGCAGCGTAGGGCAAGGGGACGAGCAGTACTTC. This sequence encodes CASSVGQGDEQYF.

V gene TRBV5-1 combines with J gene TRBJ2-6; D gene ambiguous. Looked up from germline, CDR1 is SGHRS and CDR2 is YFSETQ. The V gene lost 5 bases and the J gene lost 0 bases, with 12 bases spanning the gap. The CDR3 length is 16 residues. CDR3 sequence: CASRLEPISGANVLTF. CDR3 DNA sequence: TGCGCCAGCAGGCTGGAGCCCATCTCTGGGGCCAACGTCCTGACTTTC.

The chain couples TRBV7-2 to TRBJ2-3, with D perhaps TRBD2 (5 bases). Trimming stripped 3 bases from V and 5 bases from J, with 15 bases between. From germline, CDR1 is SGHTA and CDR2 FQGNSA. The CDR3 spans 15 residues. CDR3 in amino acids: CASSFDVGVRDTQYF. CDR3 nucleotides: TGTGCCAGCAGCTTTGATGTGGGAGTTAGAGATACGCAGTATTTT.

CDR3 nucleotide sequence: TGTGCCAGCAGCTCGGGACTAGCGGGAGAGTCCGGGGAGACCCAGTACTTC. It translates to CASSSGLAGESGETQYF. The chain has TRBV11-1 and TRBJ2-5; 14 nucleotides align to TRBD2. V shed 4 bases, J shed 5 bases, and the junction held 9 bases outside the gene matches. The CDR3 consists of 17 residues. Germline assignment: CDR1 SGHAT and CDR2 FQDESV (reference sequence).

The chain links TRBV19 to TRBJ1-1; possibly TRBD1 for D (6 bases). This CDR3 comprises 13 residues. Germline values: CDR1 LNHDA, CDR2 SQIVND (reference sequence). V was pared by 6 bases and J by 2 bases, with 10 bases between. Here the CDR3 DNA reads TGTGCCAGTAGCCTTGGGGGCAACACTGAAGCTTTCTTT. Translation: CASSLGGNTEAFF. Supplemented by reference TRBV19 and TRBJ1-1, the full variable domain reads DGGITQSPKYLFRKEGQNVTLSCEQNLNHDAMYWYRQDPGQGLRLIYYSQIVNDFQKGDIAEGYSVSREKKESFPLTVTSAQKNPTAFYLCASSLGGNTEAFFGQGTRLTVV.

The CDR3 DNA follows: TGTGCCAGCAGTGACCTTTCAGGGCGTGGGACCCAGTACTTC. Its protein product is CASSDLSGRGTQYF. The chain couples TRBV6-1 to TRBJ2-5; D might be TRBD1 (5 bases). The germline V gene has CDR1 MNHNS and CDR2 SASEGT. Between the trimmed V and J ends, which lost 3 bases and 7 bases, there was a span of 15 bases. CDR3 length equals 14 residues.

The chain employs TRBV7-2 and TRBJ1-2; TRBD1 is a possible D gene (6 bases). Germline V gene data show CDR1 as SGHTA and CDR2 as FQGNSA. V was shortened by 5 bases and J by 0 bases, with 22 bases between the two germline ends. The CDR3 length is 18 residues. The CDR3 sequence: CASSLQGPMGRANYGYTF. The CDR3 DNA is TGTGCCAGCAGCCTACAGGGACCCATGGGGAGAGCTAACTATGGCTACACCTTC.

This chain joins TRBV30 and TRBJ2-1; TRBD1 matches 7 bases. This CDR3 comprises 14 residues. J gave up 6 bases and V 1 base, and 6 bases lay outside the gene matches. Germline V gene lookup returns CDR1 GTSNPN and CDR2 SVGIG (reference sequence). The CDR3 loop reads CAWSARTGINEQFF. The DNA for the CDR3 is TGTGCCTGGAGTGCCCGGACAGGAATCAATGAGCAGTTCTTC.

This clone showed up just once. The chain recombines TRBV27 with TRBJ2-3; 13 nucleotides match TRBD2. Germline loops: CDR1 MNHEY, CDR2 SMNVEV (reference sequence). This CDR3 contains 15 residues. Unmatched junction bases numbered 5, after V lost 6 bases and J lost 5 bases. The CDR3 DNA sequence: TGTGCCAGCAGCCGTGGACTAGCGGGAGTAGATACGCAGTATTTT. As protein: CASSRGLAGVDTQYF.

The rearrangement links TRBV27 to TRBJ2-1; D is possibly TRBD2 (5 bases). V was shortened by 3 bases and J by 5 bases, with 26 bases between the two germline ends. Germline V gives CDR1 MNHEY, CDR2 SMNVEV (reference sequence). CDR3 length equals 19 residues. The CDR3 nucleotides read TGTGCCAGCAGTTTTAAGGGTCCAATCTCACTTGGAGGCCACAATGAGCAGTTCTTC. Translation: CASSFKGPISLGGHNEQFF.

This clone was recorded only once. V and J are TRBV28 and TRBJ1-2; TRBD1 aligns across 9 bases. The germline V gene encodes CDR1 MDHEN and CDR2 SYDVKM. V shed 7 bases, J shed 3 bases, and the junction held 12 bases outside the gene matches. CDR3 length: 16 amino acids. The CDR3 loop reads CASTLEGTGSDYGYTF. CDR3 nucleotide sequence: TGTGCCAGCACCTTGGAGGGGACAGGGTCTGACTATGGCTACACCTTC.

This clone was picked up one time. V is TRBV7-2 and J is TRBJ2-7, with a weak D call TRBD1 (5 bases). V was shortened by 5 bases and J by 3 bases, with 14 bases between the two germline ends. The CDR3 has 14 residues. CDR1 and CDR2 from the germline V gene are SGHTA and FQGNSA. CDR3 sequence: CASSLSAGNYEQYF. The CDR3 region has the DNA TGTGCCAGCAGCCTATCAGCAGGGAACTACGAGCAGTACTTC.

This chain connects TRBV30 to TRBJ1-4; no firm D call. The V gene's germline CDR1 is GTSNPN and CDR2 SVGIG (reference sequence). The V gene lost 2 bases and the J gene lost 7 bases, with 17 bases spanning the gap. The CDR3 is 15 residues long. The CDR3 is CAWSFAGSGVEKLFF. The CDR3 DNA reads as TGTGCCTGGAGTTTTGCGGGCTCGGGAGTTGAAAAACTGTTTTTT.